This T cell receptor beta chain was obtained from a study of cytomegalovirus exposure and HLA in healthy donors. Study overall: A data release that came early held some 79 million unique TCRs from HLA-typed donors.

This clone was observed a handful of times. The antigen is not known. A multiplex PCR was run with 60 Vbeta primers and 13 Jbeta primers. The repertoire was sequenced with immunoSEQ multiplex PCR; TCRdb's copy has only in-frame clones and lacks some. The sample has about 160,000 clones; approximately 84% are singletons. General study points: Further analysis was carried out later, and it showed several of the most significant clusters appearing linked to common viral pathogens.

The CDR3 is 15 residues long. V dropped 2 bases and J dropped 3; count of bases not matched to a gene: 8. Per the germline V gene, CDR1 is SGDLS and CDR2 is YYNGEE. This TCR was recovered from a man aged 25-45 years in good health and CMV-seronegative. This chain joins TRBV9 and TRBJ2-7, with TRBD1 matching over 7 bases. Sequenced material: PBMCs. The CDR3: CASSVGDRAIYEQYF. The CDR3 nucleotides read TGTGCCAGCAGCGTCGGAGACAGGGCCATCTACGAGCAGTACTTC.